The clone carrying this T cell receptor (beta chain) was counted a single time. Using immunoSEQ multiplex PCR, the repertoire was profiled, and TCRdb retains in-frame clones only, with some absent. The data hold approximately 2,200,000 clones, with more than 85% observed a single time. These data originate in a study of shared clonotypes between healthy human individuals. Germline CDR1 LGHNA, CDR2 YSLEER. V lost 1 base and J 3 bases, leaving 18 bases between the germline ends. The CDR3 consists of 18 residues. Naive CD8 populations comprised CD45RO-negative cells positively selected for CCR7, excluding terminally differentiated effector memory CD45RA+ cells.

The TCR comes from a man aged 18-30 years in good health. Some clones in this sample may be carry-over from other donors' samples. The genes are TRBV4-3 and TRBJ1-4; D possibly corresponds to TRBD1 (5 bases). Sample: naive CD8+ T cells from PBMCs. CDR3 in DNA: TGCGCCAGCAGCCAAGGAAGGGGTCCAGGGAAGCCTAATGAAAAACTGTTTTTT. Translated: CASSQGRGPGKPNEKLFF.